This T cell receptor (beta chain) stems from a study of blood T cell repertoires in COVID-19. Overall study context: Acute-phase and convalescent COVID-19 samples originated in the United States, Italy and Spain.

Measured with immunoSEQ multiplex PCR; TCRdb has only the in-frame clones, and not every one. Of approximately 210,000 clones listed, 70% to 90% were seen once; the top ten hold approximately 0.7%. Germline V gene data show CDR1 as KGHSH and CDR2 as LQKENI. This CDR3 comprises 16 residues. Trimming left V 3 bases short and J 0 bases short, with 15 bases between. The receptor's source is a middle-aged man with acute or convalescent COVID-19. The rearrangement uses TRBV18 and TRBJ2-7; perhaps TRBD1 as D (6 bases). The sample consisted of peripheral blood. The CDR3 reads CASSPAGTRSSYEQYF. As DNA, the CDR3 is TGTGCCAGCTCACCCGCCGGGACACGCAGCTCCTACGAGCAGTACTTC.